This T cell receptor (beta chain) was retrieved from a study of beta chain features in type 1 diabetes. Expressed TCRB transcripts were sequenced because the isolated RNA had all been reverse transcribed beforehand. Method: immunoSEQ multiplex PCR; TCRdb's copy keeps in-frame clones and lacks some. The sample yields 300,000 to 450,000 clones, around 13% seen once. There are 16 residues in the CDR3. In germline, CDR1 is MDHEN, CDR2 SYDVKM. J gave up 2 bases and V 6 bases, and 13 bases lay outside the gene matches. The receptor's source is a man between 18 and 35 years old in good health. Sample: naive CD4+ T cells from blood. The chain carries TRBV28 and TRBJ2-7; 7 bases align to TRBD1. In nucleotides, the CDR3 is TGTGCCAGCAGGCAATACCGGGACAGCCTACCCTACGAGCAGTACTTC. Protein: CASRQYRDSLPYEQYF.